Listed here are 20 T cell receptor beta chains from one sample, sequenced in a study of cytomegalovirus exposure and HLA in healthy donors. 60 Vbeta and 13 Jbeta primers were used in PCR. TCRdb keeps only in-frame clones here, not all; method: immunoSEQ multiplex PCR. Its listing shows around 120,000 clones. Source material: PBMCs. The receptors here all came from a man aged 45-65 years in good health and CMV-seronegative.

V is TRBV29-1 and J is TRBJ1-2; a possible D gene is TRBD1 (6 bases). In germline, CDR1 is SQVTM, CDR2 ANQGSEA. The CDR3 runs to 15 residues. V lost 5 bases and J lost 2, with 18 bases in between. This CDR3 reads CSVLMGLGQNYGYTF. Written as DNA, the CDR3 is TGCAGCGTTCTAATGGGTTTAGGACAGAACTATGGCTACACCTTC.

The chain employs TRBV19 and TRBJ1-3; D gene ambiguous. The CDR3 has 14 amino acids. V was pared by 4 bases and J by 4 bases, with 11 bases between. Germline V CDR1 and CDR2: LNHDA, SQIVND (reference sequence). The CDR3 DNA reads as TGTGCCAGTAGTACCCCAGGCTGGGGAAACACCATATATTTT. The encoded protein is CASSTPGWGNTIYF.

The rearrangement joins TRBV7-9 to TRBJ2-4, with D tentatively TRBD2 (5 bases). V gave up 2 bases and J gave up 7 bases, with 12 bases separating them. The CDR3 is 14 amino acids. Germline V CDR1 and CDR2: SEHNR, FQNEAQ (reference sequence). The chain's CDR3 is CASSLSRGLNIQYF. CDR3 in DNA: TGTGCCAGCAGCTTATCTCGGGGTTTGAACATTCAGTACTTC.

The chain couples TRBV29-1 to TRBJ1-5; 8 nucleotides match TRBD1. Germline V gene lookup returns CDR1 SQVTM and CDR2 ANQGSEA. This CDR3 has 14 residues. The trim removed 5 bases at V and 7 bases at J, leaving 10 bases unmatched. The CDR3 sequence is CSVLTGVGTQPQHF. CDR3 nucleotides: TGCAGCGTTCTGACAGGGGTTGGGACGCAGCCCCAGCATTTT. Full variable domain (remainder filled in from reference TRBV29-1 and TRBJ1-5): SAVISQKPSRDICQRGTSLTIQCQVDSQVTMMFWYRQQPGQSLTLIATANQGSEATYESGFVIDKFPISRPNLTFSTLTVSNMSPEDSSIYLCSVLTGVGTQPQHFGDGTRLSIL.

This chain links TRBV5-6 with TRBJ1-5; 7 bases are a match to TRBD1. CDR3 length equals 14 residues. Trimming cost V 4 bases and J 6 bases; bases outside gene matches: 7. CDR1 is SGHDT and CDR2 is YYEEEE in the germline V gene. For the CDR3, the DNA is TGTGCCAGCAGCAATAGACAGGGCGGTCAGCCCCAGCATTTT. The encoded protein is CASSNRQGGQPQHF.

This chain links TRBV29-1 with TRBJ1-1; the D gene is possibly TRBD1 (5 bases). Deletions cut 6 bases from V and 2 bases from J, with 19 bases between. The CDR3 has 15 residues. Germline assignment: CDR1 SQVTM and CDR2 ANQGSEA. The CDR3 region has the DNA TGCAGCGTAGTCCCTTTGTGGGGCCTCAACACTGAAGCTTTCTTT. Protein product: CSVVPLWGLNTEAFF.

The J gene is TRBJ2-1, the V gene TRBV9, with TRBD2 identical over 10 bases. V shed 2 bases and J 5 bases; nucleotides not matched to a gene: 7. CDR3 size: 16 residues. Looked up from germline, CDR1 is SGDLS and CDR2 is YYNGEE. The DNA for the CDR3 is TGTGCCAGCAGCGTCAGGACTAGCGGACTCGACAATGAGCAGTTCTTC. Translation: CASSVRTSGLDNEQFF. Full variable domain (missing parts from reference TRBV9 and TRBJ2-1): DSGVTQTPKHLITATGQRVTLRCSPRSGDLSVYWYQQSLDQGLQFLIQYYNGEERAKGNILERFSAQQFPDLHSELNLSSLELGDSALYFCASSVRTSGLDNEQFFGPGTRLTVL.

The chain couples TRBV2 to TRBJ1-2; 7 positions match TRBD1. CDR3 length equals 13 residues. Germline V gene sequence: CDR1 SNHLY, CDR2 FYNNEI. The ends lost 1 base at V and 5 bases at J; junction bases unmatched: 1. The CDR3 sequence is CASSEGQGYGYTF. As DNA, the CDR3 is TGTGCCAGCAGTGAAGGACAGGGTTATGGCTACACCTTC. The complete variable domain, with remaining parts taken from reference TRBV2 and TRBJ1-2, reads EPEVTQTPSHQVTQMGQEVILRCVPISNHLYFYWYRQILGQKVEFLVSFYNNEISEKSEIFDDQFSVERPDGSNFTLKIRSTKLEDSAMYFCASSEGQGYGYTFGSGTRLTVV.

This sequence joins TRBV30 and TRBJ2-7, with D possibly being TRBD1 (5 bases). The CDR3 is 13 residues long. Germline CDR1 GTSNPN, CDR2 SVGIG (reference sequence). Between the trimmed V and J ends, which lost 5 bases and 2 bases, there was a span of 13 bases. DNA for the CDR3: TGTGCCTGGGGGCGCGGCAGGGCCTACGAGCAGTACTTC. Protein sequence: CAWGRGRAYEQYF.

The V call is TRBV19, the J call TRBJ1-1; weak D call: TRBD1 (5 bases). With 7 bases removed from V and 1 base from J, the gap between germline ends came to 13 bases. This CDR3 is 14 amino acids long. Germline V CDR1 and CDR2: LNHDA, SQIVND (reference sequence). The CDR3: CASKGHVANTEAFF. The CDR3 coding sequence is TGTGCCAGTAAGGGGCATGTTGCGAACACTGAAGCTTTCTTT.

The chain recombines TRBV7-8 with TRBJ2-1; 7 bases line up with TRBD1. Trimming took 5 bases from V and 10 from J; bases not matched to a gene: 5. This CDR3 has 12 residues. Germline values: CDR1 SGHVS, CDR2 FQNEAQ. In DNA form, the CDR3 reads TGTGCCAGCAGCCTGATGGGACAGGAGCAGTTCTTC. It encodes CASSLMGQEQFF. The entire variable domain, with the rest obtained from reference TRBV7-8 and TRBJ2-1, is as follows: GAGVSQSPRYKVAKRGQDVALRCDPISGHVSLFWYQQALGQGPEFLTYFQNEAQLDKSGLPSDRFFAERPEGSVSTLKIQRTQQEDSAVYLCASSLMGQEQFFGPGTRLTVL.

The V call is TRBV6-1, the J call TRBJ2-7; 8 nucleotides match TRBD2. J was trimmed by 0 bases and V by 1 base; bases with no gene match: 11. Looked up from germline, CDR1 is MNHNS and CDR2 is SASEGT. This CDR3 has 18 amino acids. The CDR3 here is CASSEGQSGGRRSYEQYF. CDR3 DNA: TGTGCCAGCAGTGAAGGGCAGTCGGGGGGGAGACGCTCCTACGAGCAGTACTTC.

The V call is TRBV19, the J call TRBJ2-7; D is perhaps TRBD1 (5 bases). The CDR3 spans 15 residues. Looked up from germline, CDR1 is LNHDA and CDR2 is SQIVND (reference sequence). V shed 5 bases and J shed 7 bases, with 21 bases lying between them. As DNA, the CDR3 is TGTGCCAGTAGTCCCCTCGGACACGCTGGATTAGAGCAGTACTTC. Its protein product is CASSPLGHAGLEQYF.

The chain carries TRBV7-8 and TRBJ2-5, with D possibly TRBD1 on 6 matching bases. The germline gives CDR1 SGHVS, CDR2 FQNEAQ. V lost 5 bases and J 5 bases, leaving 12 bases between the germline ends. The CDR3 covers 13 residues. CDR3 DNA: TGTGCCAGCAGCGGGGACATCAGGGAGACCCAGTACTTC. Its translation is CASSGDIRETQYF.

This sequence joins TRBV7-7 and TRBJ1-2; a weak D match, TRBD1 (5 bases). Germline-derived CDR1 and CDR2 are SSHAT and FNYEAQ (reference sequence). The CDR3 is made up of 13 amino acids. DNA of the CDR3: TGTGCTAGCCGGGGGGATACACGCTATGGCTACACCTTC. Protein sequence: CASRGDTRYGYTF. The full variable domain, rest sourced from reference TRBV7-7 and TRBJ1-2, is GAGVSQSPRYKVTKRGQDVTLRCDPISSHATLYWYQQALGQGPEFLTYFNYEAQPDKSGLPSDRFSAERPEGSISTLTIQRTEQRDSAMYRCASRGDTRYGYTFGSGTRLTVV.

V gene TRBV7-2 combines with J gene TRBJ1-1; possible D gene TRBD1, 6 bases. V was cut by 1 base and J by 11 bases, with 20 bases left in between. Germline assignment: CDR1 SGHTA and CDR2 FQGNSA. CDR3 length: 15 residues. The CDR3 is CASSLGRGAIRGAFF. The CDR3 coding sequence is TGTGCCAGCAGCTTAGGACGAGGGGCCATTAGGGGGGCTTTCTTT.

The J gene is TRBJ2-1, the V gene TRBV5-4; a weak D match, TRBD1 (6 bases). Germline V gives CDR1 SGHNT, CDR2 YYREEE (reference sequence). Trimming pared 7 bases from V and 1 base from J, leaving 18 bases between. The length of the CDR3 is 16 residues. CDR3 sequence (DNA): TGTGCCAGCGGGATGGGGGCGGTGTCTTCCTACAATGAGCAGTTCTTC. This codes for CASGMGAVSSYNEQFF.

The genes are TRBV5-1 and TRBJ1-2; 7 nucleotides align to TRBD1. Germline CDR1 and CDR2: SGHRS and YFSETQ. After removal of 4 bases from V and 0 bases from J, the junction contained 3 bases not matched to a gene. The CDR3 runs to 14 residues. Here the CDR3 DNA reads TGCGCCAGCAGCCGGGACAGTCCTAACTATGGCTACACCTTC. Residues: CASSRDSPNYGYTF.

The gene calls are TRBV2 and TRBJ1-4; D possibly corresponds to TRBD1 (6 bases). CDR3 length: 14 amino acids. Germline-derived CDR1 and CDR2 are SNHLY and FYNNEI. V lost 6 bases and J lost 8, with 16 bases in between. CDR3 protein: CASRDWGGGEKLFF. The DNA of the CDR3 is TGTGCCAGCAGGGACTGGGGGGGCGGAGAAAAACTGTTTTTT.

The chain carries TRBV27 and TRBJ1-1; 7 bases match TRBD1. V trimming: 2 bases; J trimming: 0 bases; junction bases outside the gene matches: 3. In germline, CDR1 is MNHEY, CDR2 SMNVEV (reference sequence). There are 15 residues in the CDR3. DNA for the CDR3: TGTGCCAGCAGTTTACAAGGGGGCCTGAACACTGAAGCTTTCTTT. As protein: CASSLQGGLNTEAFF.